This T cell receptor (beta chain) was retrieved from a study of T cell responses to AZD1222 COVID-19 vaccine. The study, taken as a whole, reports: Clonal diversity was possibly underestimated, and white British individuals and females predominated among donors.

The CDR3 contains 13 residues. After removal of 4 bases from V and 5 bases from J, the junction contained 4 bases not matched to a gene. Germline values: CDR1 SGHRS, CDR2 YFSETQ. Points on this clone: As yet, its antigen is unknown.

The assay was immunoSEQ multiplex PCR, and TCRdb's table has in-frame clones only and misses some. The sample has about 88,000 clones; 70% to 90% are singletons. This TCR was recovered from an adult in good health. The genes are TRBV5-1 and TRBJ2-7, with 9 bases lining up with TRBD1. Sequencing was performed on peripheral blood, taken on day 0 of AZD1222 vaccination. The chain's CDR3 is CASSRGDRDEQYF. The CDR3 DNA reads TGCGCCAGCAGCCGAGGGGACAGGGACGAGCAGTACTTC.